The 21 T cell receptor beta chains in this list originate from one sample, sequenced in a study of STAT5B mutations in CD4+ large granular lymphocyte leukemia. Using immunoSEQ multiplex PCR, the repertoire was profiled, and TCRdb retains in-frame clones only, with some absent. The table shows about 30,000 clones, with approximately 81% occurring only once. Sequencing input: CD4+ T cells from blood buffy coats. The receptors stem from a human donor in good health.

The chain recombines TRBV9 with TRBJ2-1; the match to TRBD2 covers 11 bases. V was clipped by 0 bases and J by 4 bases; unmatched bases: 3. Per the germline V gene, CDR1 is SGDLS and CDR2 is YYNGEE. This CDR3 is built from 16 residues. This chain's CDR3 is CASSVVAGGRYNEQFF. CDR3 nucleotides: TGTGCCAGCAGCGTAGTAGCGGGGGGGCGGTACAATGAGCAGTTCTTC.

CDR3 sequence (DNA): TGCGCCAGCAGTGTTTCGGGGGGAAAGAACAATGAGCAGTTCTTC. This translates into CASSVSGGKNNEQFF. The gene calls are TRBV10-2 and TRBJ2-1, with 7 bases that match TRBD2. The CDR3 runs 15 residues. In germline, CDR1 is WSHSY, CDR2 SAAADI. The V gene end was trimmed by 4 bases and the J gene end by 5 bases; junction bases not matched to a gene: 8.

A few counts support this clone. The CDR3 sequence: CASRRTASPLHF. The CDR3 DNA reads as TGTGCCAGCAGACGGACAGCCTCACCCCTCCACTTT. The chain employs TRBV7-9 and TRBJ1-6, with a possible D match to TRBD1 (6 bases). V was pared by 6 bases and J by 10 bases, with 10 bases between. CDR3 length: 12 residues. Germline assignment: CDR1 SEHNR and CDR2 FQNEAQ (reference sequence).

In its sample, this clone was seen once. The V and J genes are TRBV10-3 and TRBJ1-3, with D unclear. The CDR3 has 13 amino acids. Germline values: CDR1 ENHRY, CDR2 SYGVKD. The germline V and J ends were trimmed by 7 bases and 4 bases, with 11 bases remaining between them. The CDR3 reads CAIKNQAGNTIYF. CDR3 sequence (DNA): TGTGCCATCAAGAATCAGGCGGGAAACACCATATATTTT.

V gene TRBV9 combines with J gene TRBJ2-6; 9 bases match TRBD1. The CDR3 consists of 18 residues. The germline V gene has CDR1 SGDLS and CDR2 YYNGEE. Trimming removed 9 bases from V and 0 bases from J; junction bases left unmatched: 13. The CDR3 here is CATTRRDRVLSGANVLTF. Here the CDR3 DNA reads TGTGCCACCACCCGCCGGGACAGGGTACTCTCTGGGGCCAACGTCCTGACTTTC.

This clone appeared once. J is TRBJ2-3 and V is TRBV14, with 7 nucleotides matching TRBD2. CDR1 and CDR2 from the germline V gene are SGHDN and FVKESK. Trimming removed 6 bases from V and 3 bases from J; junction bases left unmatched: 9. The CDR3 extends over 15 amino acids. In DNA form, the CDR3 reads TGTGCCAGCAGTCCCTACGGCGGGAGTACAGATACGCAGTATTTT. Its protein is CASSPYGGSTDTQYF. The variable domain in full, with the rest retrieved from reference TRBV14 and TRBJ2-3, is EAGVTQFPSHSVIEKGQTVTLRCDPISGHDNLYWYRRVMGKEIKFLLHFVKESKQDESGMPNNRFLAERTGGTYSTLKVQPAELEDSGVYFCASSPYGGSTDTQYFGPGTRLTVL.

This chain connects TRBV10-3 to TRBJ2-3; weak D call: TRBD2 (6 bases). From germline, CDR1 is ENHRY and CDR2 SYGVKD. Trimming cost V 10 bases and J 1 base, with 18 bases left between them. CDR3 length equals 15 residues. CDR3 bases: TGTGCCACGGGAGAAAGAGGTTGGGGCACAGATACGCAGTATTTT. It codes for CATGERGWGTDTQYF.

The V gene is TRBV5-1, the J gene TRBJ1-3; D unresolved. Germline lookup yields CDR1 SGHRS and CDR2 YFSETQ. V was trimmed by 0 bases and J by 0 bases, leaving 7 bases between them. The CDR3 extends over 15 amino acids. The CDR3 DNA reads TGCGCCAGCAGCTTGGGGGGATTCTCTGGAAACACCATATATTTT. Its protein product is CASSLGGFSGNTIYF.

This sequence joins TRBV18 and TRBJ2-7; D is perhaps TRBD1 (6 bases). The germline V gene has CDR1 KGHSH and CDR2 LQKENI. The CDR3 covers 13 residues. V was trimmed by 2 bases and J by 2 bases, leaving 7 bases between them. CDR3 sequence (DNA): TGTGCCAGCTCACCAGACAGGACCTACGAGCAGTACTTC. This translates into CASSPDRTYEQYF.

This chain joins TRBV9 and TRBJ2-5; TRBD2 aligns across 11 bases. This CDR3 has 16 residues. Germline V gene data show CDR1 as SGDLS and CDR2 as YYNGEE. The trim removed 0 bases at V and 1 base at J, leaving 2 bases unmatched. For the CDR3, the DNA is TGTGCCAGCAGCGTAGCGACTAGCGGGGTCCAAGAGACCCAGTACTTC. Protein product: CASSVATSGVQETQYF. Full variable domain (rest looked up from reference TRBV9 and TRBJ2-5): DSGVTQTPKHLITATGQRVTLRCSPRSGDLSVYWYQQSLDQGLQFLIQYYNGEERAKGNILERFSAQQFPDLHSELNLSSLELGDSALYFCASSVATSGVQETQYFGPGTRLLVL.

The V call is TRBV6-5, the J call TRBJ2-7; 8 bases match TRBD1. Germline V lookup: CDR1 MNHEY, CDR2 SVGAGI. There are 13 residues in the CDR3. Unmatched junction bases numbered 10, after V lost 8 bases and J lost 7 bases. The CDR3: CASFGQGHGEQYF. As DNA, the CDR3 is TGTGCCAGCTTTGGACAGGGCCATGGGGAGCAGTACTTC.

The table lists this clone with a few counts. The V call is TRBV6-7, the J call TRBJ1-1, with D maybe TRBD1 (5 bases). TRBV6-7 qualifies as an ORF whose function is uncertain. This CDR3 region has 16 residues. V was shortened by 3 bases and J by 1 base, with 15 bases between the two germline ends. This CDR3 is CASSYGGTGTNTEAFF. CDR3 coding DNA: TGTGCCAGCAGTTATGGGGGGACTGGGACGAACACTGAAGCTTTCTTT.

The rearrangement joins TRBV25-1 to TRBJ2-6; TRBD1 matches at 9 bases. CDR1 MGHDK and CDR2 SYGVNS come from the germline V gene. There are 16 residues in the CDR3. V lost 2 bases to trimming and J lost 1 base; unmatched junction nucleotides: 0. CDR3 sequence reads: CASSEDRGSGANVLTF. DNA of the CDR3: TGTGCCAGCAGTGAAGACAGGGGGTCTGGGGCCAACGTCCTGACTTTC. The variable domain in full, with the rest retrieved from reference TRBV25-1 and TRBJ2-6, is EADIYQTPRYLVIGTGKKITLECSQTMGHDKMYWYQQDPGMELHLIHYSYGVNSTEKGDLSSESTVSRIRTEHFPLTLESARPSHTSQYLCASSEDRGSGANVLTFGAGSRLTVL.

This rearrangement joins TRBV7-8 to TRBJ1-1; D might be TRBD1 (6 bases). The CDR3 consists of 15 residues. Trimming removed 4 bases from V and 4 bases from J, with 16 bases in between. Germline loops: CDR1 SGHVS, CDR2 FQNEAQ. The CDR3 reads CASSSRIGGATEAFF. CDR3 in DNA: TGTGCCAGCAGCTCTCGAATAGGGGGGGCCACTGAAGCTTTCTTT.

The chain couples TRBV21-1 to TRBJ1-2; the table gives TRBD1 as D, unverified against the DNA. TRBV21-1 is noted as a pseudogene. The CDR3 length is 12 residues. CDR3 in amino acids: CASSRARGGYTF. Here the CDR3 DNA reads TGTGCCAGCAGCAGGGCAAGGGGTGGCTACACCTTC.

The gene calls are TRBV27 and TRBJ1-5; 8 bases agree with TRBD1. From germline, CDR1 is MNHEY and CDR2 SMNVEV (reference sequence). The CDR3 spans 14 residues. The J segment lost 4 bases and the V segment lost 6 bases, leaving 5 bases of the junction unmatched. CDR3 sequence reads: CASSTDRVNQPQHF. In DNA form, the CDR3 reads TGTGCCAGCAGCACGGACAGGGTGAATCAGCCCCAGCATTTT.

CDR3 DNA sequence: TGCGCCAGCAGCTTGACAGGTCCTAATTCCGGGGAGCTGTTTTTT. This translates into CASSLTGPNSGELFF. J is TRBJ2-2 and V is TRBV5-1, with D perhaps TRBD1 (5 bases). The V gene lost 1 base and the J gene lost 6 bases, with 13 bases spanning the gap. The length of the CDR3 is 15 residues. Per germline, CDR1 SGHRS and CDR2 YFSETQ.

This clone was seen more than once but under ten times. The chain couples TRBV7-9 to TRBJ2-7; TRBD2 aligns across 13 bases. The length of the CDR3 is 19 residues. CDR1 SEHNR and CDR2 FQNEAQ come from the germline V gene (reference sequence). J gave up 2 bases and V 4 bases, and 14 bases lay outside the gene matches. The CDR3 bases are TGTGCCAGCAGCTCGCATAATGGACTAGCGGGAGTGGGGACCTACGAGCAGTACTTC. This codes for CASSSHNGLAGVGTYEQYF.

This clone was seen a single time. The rearrangement uses TRBV11-1 and TRBJ1-1; 7 nucleotides line up with TRBD1. This CDR3 has 16 amino acids. The V gene end was trimmed by 5 bases and the J gene end by 4 bases; junction bases not matched to a gene: 13. Germline V gene lookup returns CDR1 SGHAT and CDR2 FQDESV (reference sequence). The DNA of the CDR3 is TGTGCCAGCAGCCCAGGATCGACAGGGTCGCGCACTGAAGCTTTCTTT. Its translation is CASSPGSTGSRTEAFF.

The gene calls are TRBV7-3 and TRBJ1-2; possible D gene TRBD1, 6 bases. The germline gives CDR1 SGHTA, CDR2 FQGTGA. Trimming pared 5 bases from V and 3 bases from J, leaving 16 bases between. The CDR3 has 15 residues. CDR3 region: CASSTTGTTDYGYTF. CDR3 sequence (DNA): TGTGCCAGCAGCACTACCGGGACAACGGACTATGGCTACACCTTC.

The rearrangement uses TRBV6-5 and TRBJ2-4, with D possibly called TRBD1 or TRBD2 (5 bases each). Germline V gene data show CDR1 as MNHEY and CDR2 as SVGAGI. The V gene lost 6 bases and the J gene lost 7 bases, with 16 bases spanning the gap. The CDR3 loop spans 14 amino acids. CDR3 amino acids: CASRGRTGANIQYF. CDR3 coding DNA: TGTGCCAGCAGAGGCCGGACCGGGGCGAACATTCAGTACTTC.